This TCR beta chain was obtained from a study of T cells after yellow fever vaccination. Study at large: Fractions low in cell number were prepared with SMART-Seq v4 Ultra Low Input. Study conclusions and caveats: High-abundance clonotypes from the bulk population could contaminate FACS-sorted repertoires.

This CDR3 has 18 amino acids. Trimming at V came to 1 base and at J to 8 bases, leaving 15 bases not matched to a gene. CDR1 SGHAT and CDR2 FQNNGV come from the germline V gene. Via MiXCR, TCRdb re-called the 5' RACE reads, giving one row per CDR3 protein. The profile covers hundreds of thousands of distinct CDR3 sequences, with about 13% appearing a single time and more than 13% taken by the ten largest. Concerning this clonotype: Its target is not known.

The origin of this receptor is a man aged 25-40 years who received the YFV17D yellow fever vaccine. The sample in question was PBMCs, obtained on the day of the yellow fever booster vaccination. The rearrangement joins TRBV11-2 to TRBJ2-1; 9 nucleotides agree with TRBD2. The DNA of the CDR3 is TGTGCCAGCAGCTTAGTTCGGCGGGAGGGATCCTCCTTGTATGAGCAGTTCTTC. Protein product: CASSLVRREGSSLYEQFF.